This passage covers 20 T cell receptor beta chains from one sample sequenced in a study of T cell responses to AZD1222 COVID-19 vaccine. This table comes from immunoSEQ multiplex PCR, and its TCRdb copy is limited to in-frame clones, with some not included. The table lists 100,000 to 150,000 clones, roughly 90% of them singletons. The sequences come from peripheral blood, collected 28 days after the second AZD1222 dose. These receptors were taken from an adult who received the AZD1222 COVID-19 vaccine.

The V call is TRBV11-2, the J call TRBJ2-7; 11 nucleotides align to TRBD2. The CDR3 spans 15 residues. CDR1 and CDR2 (germline): SGHAT, FQNNGV. Trimming cost V 0 bases and J 3 bases; bases outside gene matches: 1. In nucleotides, the CDR3 is TGTGCCAGCAGCTTAGATGGGACTAGCGGCTACGAGCAGTACTTC. Its protein is CASSLDGTSGYEQYF.

This rearrangement joins TRBV7-2 to TRBJ2-7, with unresolved D. Germline V lookup: CDR1 SGHTA, CDR2 FQGNSA. The CDR3 is 11 amino acids. V dropped 10 bases and J dropped 2 bases, with 9 bases sitting between them. The CDR3 sequence: CATTSTYEQYF. CDR3 nucleotides: TGTGCCACGACGAGTACCTACGAGCAGTACTTC.

The chain is built from TRBV9 and TRBJ1-1, with 9 bases lining up with TRBD1. The junction had 3 bases not matched to a gene; V was cut back by 3 bases and J by 3 bases. Per the germline V gene, CDR1 is SGDLS and CDR2 is YYNGEE. The CDR3 runs to 14 residues. The CDR3, as DNA: TGTGCCAGCAGCGCCTGGACAGGGGACACTGAAGCTTTCTTT. Translating gives CASSAWTGDTEAFF. The whole variable domain, filled in from reference TRBV9 and TRBJ1-1, reads DSGVTQTPKHLITATGQRVTLRCSPRSGDLSVYWYQQSLDQGLQFLIQYYNGEERAKGNILERFSAQQFPDLHSELNLSSLELGDSALYFCASSAWTGDTEAFFGQGTRLTVV.

The chain combines TRBV20-1 with TRBJ1-5; D not certain. CDR3 length: 14 amino acids. V lost 3 bases, J lost 1 base, and 10 bases lay in between. Germline loops: CDR1 DFQATT, CDR2 SNEGSKA (reference sequence). The CDR3 spells CSASGGLSNQPQHF. The CDR3 bases are TGCAGTGCTAGTGGTGGGTTGAGCAATCAGCCCCAGCATTTT.

CDR3 residues: CASSLEGGSKNIQYF. For the CDR3, the DNA is TGTGCCAGCAGCTTAGAGGGGGGGTCCAAAAACATTCAGTACTTC. The V gene is TRBV7-2, the J gene TRBJ2-4; possibly TRBD2 for D (7 bases). V was clipped by 1 base and J by 2 bases, with 9 bases between them. The CDR3 length is 15 residues. Germline V gene lookup returns CDR1 SGHTA and CDR2 FQGNSA.

The chain joins TRBV28 to TRBJ2-1, with 7 bases identical to TRBD2. V lost 7 bases, J lost 4 bases, and 13 bases stayed unmatched. Germline values: CDR1 MDHEN, CDR2 SYDVKM. The CDR3 consists of 16 residues. The CDR3 DNA follows: TGTGCCAGCACTCCTAGCGGAGCCATGTTATACAATGAGCAGTTCTTC. Its translation is CASTPSGAMLYNEQFF.

This sequence joins TRBV6-2 or TRBV6-3 and TRBJ1-3; 7 positions agree with TRBD1. Germline CDR1 reads MNHEY; CDR2 reads SVGEGT. The CDR3 totals 14 residues. V shed 4 bases, J shed 4 bases, and the junction held 4 bases outside the gene matches. The CDR3 nucleotides are TGTGCCAGCAGTTGGACAGGAGGAGGAAACACCATATATTTT. Its protein is CASSWTGGGNTIYF.

V and J are TRBV29-1 and TRBJ2-5, with 9 bases lining up with TRBD1. The CDR3 has 12 residues. Per germline, CDR1 SQVTM and CDR2 ANQGSEA. V lost 6 bases, J lost 5 bases, and 4 bases stayed unmatched. The CDR3 protein is CSVGTGSETQYF. CDR3 sequence (DNA): TGCAGCGTGGGGACAGGGTCGGAGACCCAGTACTTC.

The genes are TRBV6-5 and TRBJ1-2, with 7 nucleotides matching TRBD1. Germline trimming cut 6 bases from V and 2 bases from J; bases unmatched to any gene: 9. This CDR3 region has 15 residues. Looked up from germline, CDR1 is MNHEY and CDR2 is SVGAGI. In DNA, the CDR3 is TGTGCCAGCAGATTGACAGGGTTATGGAACTATGGCTACACCTTC. Residues: CASRLTGLWNYGYTF.

The V gene is TRBV6-6, the J gene TRBJ2-4; the D gene is possibly TRBD2 (7 bases). CDR3 size: 19 residues. Germline V gene lookup returns CDR1 MNHNY and CDR2 SVGAGI (reference sequence). Trimming stripped 5 bases from V and 0 bases from J, with 23 bases between. The CDR3 DNA sequence: TGTGCCAGCAGTCCAGTGTCGGGGGGCCGGATTGTAGCCAAAAACATTCAGTACTTC. Translating it yields CASSPVSGGRIVAKNIQYF.

This chain joins TRBV5-1 and TRBJ2-7, with D tentatively TRBD1 (6 bases). Looked up from germline, CDR1 is SGHRS and CDR2 is YFSETQ. This CDR3 contains 15 residues. Trimming removed 0 bases from V and 3 bases from J, with 13 bases in between. The CDR3 nucleotides read TGCGCCAGCAGCTTGGTTGTCAGGGGTGTCTACGAGCAGTACTTC. Its translation: CASSLVVRGVYEQYF.

The chain couples TRBV28 to TRBJ1-1, with TRBD1 as a possible D gene (5 bases). From germline, CDR1 is MDHEN and CDR2 SYDVKM. With 3 bases removed from V and 2 bases from J, the gap between germline ends came to 10 bases. CDR3 length: 14 residues. The chain's CDR3 is CASSFWTHNTEAFF. As DNA, the CDR3 is TGTGCCAGCAGTTTTTGGACACATAACACTGAAGCTTTCTTT.

The genes are TRBV5-4 and TRBJ1-1; no clear D. Germline V lookup: CDR1 SGHNT, CDR2 YYREEE (reference sequence). Between the trimmed V and J ends, which lost 5 bases and 1 base, there was a span of 12 bases. The CDR3 sequence is 14 residues long. In DNA form, the CDR3 reads TGTGCCAGCAGTTCCACCGGACCGAACACTGAAGCTTTCTTT. It translates to CASSSTGPNTEAFF.

This clone was detected a few times. The V gene is TRBV7-3, the J gene TRBJ1-1, with D possibly TRBD1 on 6 matching bases. Germline CDR1 is SGHTA and CDR2 is FQGTGA. This CDR3 region has 14 residues. V lost 5 bases and J lost 1, with 11 bases in between. CDR3 sequence: CASSKAGANTEAFF. The CDR3 coding sequence is TGTGCCAGCAGCAAGGCAGGGGCGAACACTGAAGCTTTCTTT. The whole variable domain, filled in from reference TRBV7-3 and TRBJ1-1, reads GAGVSQTPSNKVTEKGKYVELRCDPISGHTALYWYRQSLGQGPEFLIYFQGTGAADDSGLPNDRFFAVRPEGSVSTLKIQRTERGDSAVYLCASSKAGANTEAFFGQGTRLTVV.

On this clone: Possible read error: a much larger clone is one base away. J is TRBJ2-7 and V is TRBV3-1 (or the pseudogene TRBV3-2); 13 nucleotides align to TRBD2. V lost 1 base and J lost 3; bases outside the gene matches: 0. CDR3 length equals 15 residues. The germline V gene has CDR1 LGHDT and CDR2 YNNKEL (reference sequence). Here the CDR3 reads CASSQGTSGSYEQYF. The CDR3 bases are TGTGCCAGCAGCCAAGGGACTAGCGGGAGCTACGAGCAGTACTTC.

The J gene is TRBJ1-2, the V gene TRBV5-5; D call uncertain. From germline, CDR1 is SGHKS and CDR2 YYEKEE (reference sequence). V was clipped by 0 bases and J by 8 bases, with 5 bases between them. The CDR3 runs to 11 residues. CDR3 DNA sequence: TGTGCCAGCAGCTTGGTAGTGGGCTACACCTTC. Amino acid sequence: CASSLVVGYTF.

V usage is TRBV20-1 and J usage is TRBJ1-5, with D possibly being TRBD1 (5 bases). V dropped 3 bases and J dropped 5 bases, with 17 bases sitting between them. Looked up from germline, CDR1 is DFQATT and CDR2 is SNEGSKA (reference sequence). This CDR3 is built from 15 residues. The CDR3 DNA sequence: TGCAGTGCTAGTATGTTTGGGCAGGGAGATCAGCCCCAGCATTTT. It is translated as CSASMFGQGDQPQHF.

The rearrangement joins TRBV16 to TRBJ1-1; no reliable D call. V was shortened by 1 base and J by 7 bases, with 7 bases between the two germline ends. Germline values: CDR1 KGHSY, CDR2 FQNENV. This CDR3 region has 12 residues. The CDR3 nucleotides read TGTGCCAGCAGCCAATTGTCGCTTGAAGCTTTCTTT. Its translation is CASSQLSLEAFF.

J is TRBJ1-1 and V is TRBV30, with D possibly TRBD1 on 6 matching bases. The CDR3 length is 14 residues. V lost 4 bases and J 12 bases, leaving 24 bases between the germline ends. Germline V gene data show CDR1 as GTSNPN and CDR2 as SVGIG (reference sequence). CDR3 sequence: CAWTVGGTLSVSFF. CDR3 DNA: TGTGCCTGGACGGTAGGGGGGACACTTAGCGTATCTTTCTTT. The complete variable domain, with remaining parts taken from reference TRBV30 and TRBJ1-1, reads SQTIHQWPATLVQPVGSPLSLECTVEGTSNPNLYWYRQAAGRGLQLLFYSVGIGQISSEVPQNLSASRPQDRQFILSSKKLLLSDSGFYLCAWTVGGTLSVSFFGQGTRLTVV.

The chain is built from TRBV12-5 and TRBJ1-1; TRBD1 matches at 7 bases. The ends lost 1 base at V and 3 bases at J; junction bases unmatched: 8. CDR1 and CDR2 from the germline V gene are LGHNT and FRNRAP. This CDR3 spans 16 amino acids. The CDR3 sequence: CASGLAYRGRDTEAFF. The CDR3 DNA is TGTGCTAGTGGTTTGGCTTACAGGGGCCGGGACACTGAAGCTTTCTTT.